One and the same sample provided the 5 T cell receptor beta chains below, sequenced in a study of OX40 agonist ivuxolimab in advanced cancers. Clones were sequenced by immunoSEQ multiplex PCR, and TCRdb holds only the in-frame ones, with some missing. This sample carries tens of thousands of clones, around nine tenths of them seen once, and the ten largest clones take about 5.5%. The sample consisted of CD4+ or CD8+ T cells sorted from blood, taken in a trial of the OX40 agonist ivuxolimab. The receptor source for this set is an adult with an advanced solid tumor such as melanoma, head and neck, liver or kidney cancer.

The CDR3 DNA follows: TGTGCCAGCCAAACCTGGGGAGGCAATCAGCCCCAGCATTTT. Encoded protein: CASQTWGGNQPQHF. The chain links TRBV2 to TRBJ1-5; no definite D call. Trimming removed 8 bases at V and 2 bases at J, with 13 bases between. This CDR3 spans 14 amino acids. Germline CDR1 and CDR2: SNHLY and FYNNEI.

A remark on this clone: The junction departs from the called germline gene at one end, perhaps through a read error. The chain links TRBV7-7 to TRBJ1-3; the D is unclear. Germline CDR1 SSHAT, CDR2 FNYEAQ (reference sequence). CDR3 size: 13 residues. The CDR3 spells CASSLALGNTIYF. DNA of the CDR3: TGTGCTAGCAGCTTAGCGCTTGGAAACACCATATATTTT. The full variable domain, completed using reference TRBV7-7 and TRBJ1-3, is GAGVSQSPRYKVTKRGQDVTLRCDPISSHATLYWYQQALGQGPEFLTYFNYEAQPDKSGLPSDRFSAERPEGSISTLTIQRTEQRDSAMYRCASSLALGNTIYFGEGSWLTVV.

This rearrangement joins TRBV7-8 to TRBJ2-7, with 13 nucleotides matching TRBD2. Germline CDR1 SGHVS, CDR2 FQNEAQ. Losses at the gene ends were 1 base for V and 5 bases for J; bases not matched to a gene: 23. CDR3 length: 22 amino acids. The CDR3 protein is CASSLDPEIGLAGAGLLHEQYF. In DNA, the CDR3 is TGTGCCAGCAGCTTAGACCCCGAAATCGGACTAGCGGGAGCGGGACTTCTCCACGAGCAGTACTTC.

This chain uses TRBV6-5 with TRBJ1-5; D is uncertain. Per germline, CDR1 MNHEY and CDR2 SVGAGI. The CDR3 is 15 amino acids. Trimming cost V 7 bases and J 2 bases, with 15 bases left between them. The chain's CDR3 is CASTHSDPGNQPQHF. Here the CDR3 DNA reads TGTGCCAGCACCCACAGCGACCCTGGCAATCAGCCCCAGCATTTT.

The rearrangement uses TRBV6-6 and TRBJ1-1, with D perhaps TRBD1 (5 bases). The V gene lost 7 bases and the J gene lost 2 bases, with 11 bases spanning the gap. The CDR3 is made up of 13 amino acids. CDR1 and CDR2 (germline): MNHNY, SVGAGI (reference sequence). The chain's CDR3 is CASNEGPNTEAFF. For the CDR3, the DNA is TGTGCCAGCAACGAGGGACCCAACACTGAAGCTTTCTTT.